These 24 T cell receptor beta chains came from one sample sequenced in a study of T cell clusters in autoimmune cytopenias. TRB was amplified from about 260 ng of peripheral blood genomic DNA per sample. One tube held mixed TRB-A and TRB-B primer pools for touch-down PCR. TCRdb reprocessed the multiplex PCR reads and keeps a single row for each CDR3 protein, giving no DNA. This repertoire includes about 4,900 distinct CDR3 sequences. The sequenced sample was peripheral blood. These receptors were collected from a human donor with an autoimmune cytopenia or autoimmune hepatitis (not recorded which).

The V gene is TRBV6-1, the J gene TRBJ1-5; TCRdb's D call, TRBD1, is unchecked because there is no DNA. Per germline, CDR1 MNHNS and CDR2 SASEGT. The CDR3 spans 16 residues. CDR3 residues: CASSEEWTANNQPQHF.

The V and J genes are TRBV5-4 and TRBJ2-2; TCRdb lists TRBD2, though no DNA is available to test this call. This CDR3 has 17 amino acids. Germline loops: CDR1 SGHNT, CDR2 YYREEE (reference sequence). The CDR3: CASSFPLGGGAPGELFF.

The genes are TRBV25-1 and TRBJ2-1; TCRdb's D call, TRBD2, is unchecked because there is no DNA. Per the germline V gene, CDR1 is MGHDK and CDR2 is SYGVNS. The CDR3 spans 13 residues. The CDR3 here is CASSDRGTSGQFF.

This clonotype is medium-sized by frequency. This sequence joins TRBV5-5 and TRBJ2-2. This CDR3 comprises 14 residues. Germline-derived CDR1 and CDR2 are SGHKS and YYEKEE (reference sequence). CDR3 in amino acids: CASSRFGDTGELFF.

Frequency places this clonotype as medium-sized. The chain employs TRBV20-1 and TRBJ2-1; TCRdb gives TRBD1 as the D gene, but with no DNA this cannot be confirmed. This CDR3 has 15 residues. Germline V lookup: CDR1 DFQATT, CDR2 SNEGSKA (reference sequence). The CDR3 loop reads CSARTGDEGYNEQFF.

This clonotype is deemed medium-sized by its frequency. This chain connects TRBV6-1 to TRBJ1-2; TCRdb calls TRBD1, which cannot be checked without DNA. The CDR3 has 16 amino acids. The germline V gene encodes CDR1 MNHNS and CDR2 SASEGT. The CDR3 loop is CASLSNSKVAPYGYTF.

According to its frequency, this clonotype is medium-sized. This chain's CDR3 is CASSLAEGMEQFF. The V gene is TRBV12-3 or TRBV12-4, the J gene TRBJ2-1; no DNA is available, so the TRBD2 call from TCRdb remains unchecked. The CDR3 has 13 amino acids.

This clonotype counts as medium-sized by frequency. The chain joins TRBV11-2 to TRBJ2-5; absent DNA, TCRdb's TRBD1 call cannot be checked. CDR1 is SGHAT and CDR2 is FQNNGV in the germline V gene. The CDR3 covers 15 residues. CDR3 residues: CASSLGGGGRETQYF.

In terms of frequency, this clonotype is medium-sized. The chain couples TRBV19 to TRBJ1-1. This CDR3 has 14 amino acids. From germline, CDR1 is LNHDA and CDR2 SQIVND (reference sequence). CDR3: CASSIAVLNTEAFF.

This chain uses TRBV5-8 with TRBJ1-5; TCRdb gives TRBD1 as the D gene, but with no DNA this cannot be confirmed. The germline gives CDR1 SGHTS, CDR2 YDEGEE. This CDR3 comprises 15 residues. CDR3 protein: CASSLEGAPGQPQHF.

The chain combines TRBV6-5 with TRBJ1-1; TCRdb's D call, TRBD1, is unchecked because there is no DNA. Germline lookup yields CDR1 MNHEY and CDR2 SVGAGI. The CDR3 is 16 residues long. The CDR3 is CASSPPGGRGNTEAFF.

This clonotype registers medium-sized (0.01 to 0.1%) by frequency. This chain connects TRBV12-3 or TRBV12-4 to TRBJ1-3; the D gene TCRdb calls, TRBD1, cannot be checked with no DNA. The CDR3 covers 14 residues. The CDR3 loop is CASSLTPVGETIYF.

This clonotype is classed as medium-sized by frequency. The chain's CDR3 is CASSLTSETQYF. The J gene is TRBJ2-5, the V gene TRBV14. Germline-derived CDR1 and CDR2 are SGHDN and FVKESK. This CDR3 has 12 residues.

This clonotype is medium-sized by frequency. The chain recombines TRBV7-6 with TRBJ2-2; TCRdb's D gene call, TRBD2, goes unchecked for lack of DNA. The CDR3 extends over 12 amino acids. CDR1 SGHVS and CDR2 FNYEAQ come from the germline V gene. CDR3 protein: CASSTRTGELFF.

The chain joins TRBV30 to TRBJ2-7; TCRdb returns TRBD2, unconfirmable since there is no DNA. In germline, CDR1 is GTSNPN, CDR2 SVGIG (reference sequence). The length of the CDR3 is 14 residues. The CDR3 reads CAWSTSGILYEQYF.

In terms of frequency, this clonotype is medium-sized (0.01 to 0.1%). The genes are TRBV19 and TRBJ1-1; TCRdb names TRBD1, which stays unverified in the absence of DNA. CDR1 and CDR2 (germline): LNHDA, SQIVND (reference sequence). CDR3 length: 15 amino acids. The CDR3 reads CASSIRKQVNTEAFF. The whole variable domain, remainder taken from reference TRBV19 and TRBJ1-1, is DGGITQSPKYLFRKEGQNVTLSCEQNLNHDAMYWYRQDPGQGLRLIYYSQIVNDFQKGDIAEGYSVSREKKESFPLTVTSAQKNPTAFYLCASSIRKQVNTEAFFGQGTRLTVV.

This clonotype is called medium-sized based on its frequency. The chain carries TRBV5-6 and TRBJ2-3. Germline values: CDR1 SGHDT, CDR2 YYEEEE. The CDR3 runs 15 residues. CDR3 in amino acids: CASSLGQVRTDTQYF.

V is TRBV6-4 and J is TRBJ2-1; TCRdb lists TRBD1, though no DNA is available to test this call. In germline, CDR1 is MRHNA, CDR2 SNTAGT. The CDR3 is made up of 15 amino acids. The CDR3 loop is CASSANTGQGDEQFF.

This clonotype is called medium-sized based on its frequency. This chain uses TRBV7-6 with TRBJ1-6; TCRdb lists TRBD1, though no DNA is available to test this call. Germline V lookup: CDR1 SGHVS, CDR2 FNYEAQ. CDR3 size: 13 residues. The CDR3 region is CASSLGQNSPLHF.

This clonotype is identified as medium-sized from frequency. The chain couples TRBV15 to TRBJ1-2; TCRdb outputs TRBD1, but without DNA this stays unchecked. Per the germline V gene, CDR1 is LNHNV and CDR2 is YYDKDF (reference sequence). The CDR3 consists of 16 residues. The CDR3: CATSRVAGQSVYGYTF. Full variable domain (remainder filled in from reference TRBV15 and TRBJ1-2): DAMVIQNPRYQVTQFGKPVTLSCSQTLNHNVMYWYQQKSSQAPKLLFHYYDKDFNNEADTPDNFQSRRPNTSFCFLDIRSPGLGDTAMYLCATSRVAGQSVYGYTFGSGTRLTVV.

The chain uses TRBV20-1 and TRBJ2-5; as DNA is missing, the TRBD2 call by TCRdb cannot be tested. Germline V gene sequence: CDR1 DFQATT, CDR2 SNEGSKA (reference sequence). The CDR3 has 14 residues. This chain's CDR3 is CSSVGGTRVETQYF.

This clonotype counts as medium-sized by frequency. The CDR3 here is CASSLWAGSYEQYF. The V and J genes are TRBV27 and TRBJ2-7. CDR1 is MNHEY, CDR2 SMNVEV, per germline (reference sequence). The CDR3 length is 14 residues.

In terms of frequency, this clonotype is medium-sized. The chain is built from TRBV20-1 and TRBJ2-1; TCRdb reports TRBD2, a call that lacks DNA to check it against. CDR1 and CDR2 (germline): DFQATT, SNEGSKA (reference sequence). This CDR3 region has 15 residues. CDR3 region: CSADEGAGGVDEQFF.

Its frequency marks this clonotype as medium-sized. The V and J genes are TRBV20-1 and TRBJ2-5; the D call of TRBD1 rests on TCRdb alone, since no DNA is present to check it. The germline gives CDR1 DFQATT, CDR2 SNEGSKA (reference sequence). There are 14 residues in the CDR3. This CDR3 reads CSARDRQVERTQYF.